One and the same sample provided the 30 T cell receptor beta chains below, sequenced in a study of cytotoxic CD8 clonotypes in ibrutinib-treated CLL (TCRdb year 2021). According to the study, the label for this sample's time point signals: 12 months on ibrutinib. Library construction relied on the immunoSEQ multiplex PCR assay. In its TCRdb copy, this immuneACCESS table keeps in-frame sequences only and misses some clones. Where compared with another copy, unresolved V genes explain less than half of these, and the others have no known cause. The sample table lists 20,000 to 30,000 clones, about 69% of them with a count of one. More than 40% of the sample comes from the top ten. This specimen was PBMCs, taken after 12 months of ibrutinib treatment. These receptors came from a human donor with chronic lymphocytic leukemia.

This clone is deemed medium-sized. The gene calls are TRBV7-8 and TRBJ2-2, with 8 bases fitting TRBD1. The junction had 6 bases not matched to a gene; V was cut back by 8 bases and J by 1 base. This CDR3 is 15 amino acids long. The germline gives CDR1 SGHVS, CDR2 FQNEAQ. The CDR3 loop is CASAITGGNTGELFF. DNA for the CDR3: TGTGCCAGCGCCATTACAGGGGGGAACACCGGGGAGCTGTTTTTT.

The chain links TRBV10-2 to TRBJ2-5, with D maybe TRBD1 (5 bases). Trimming took 3 bases from V and 3 from J, leaving 14 bases between them. Germline CDR1 is WSHSY and CDR2 is SAAADI. The CDR3 spans 15 residues. The CDR3 loop is CASSDPGHPKETQYF. In DNA form, the CDR3 reads TGCGCCAGCAGTGACCCTGGACATCCGAAAGAGACCCAGTACTTC.

The genes are TRBV11-2 and TRBJ2-1; 9 bases agree with TRBD1. With 5 bases clipped from V and 4 bases from J, the junction kept 6 bases outside the gene matches. The CDR3 is 15 amino acids. Germline CDR1 SGHAT, CDR2 FQNNGV. The CDR3 loop is CASSNGQGQYNEQFF. CDR3 in DNA: TGTGCCAGCAGCAATGGACAGGGGCAGTACAATGAGCAGTTCTTC.

The chain links TRBV5-1 to TRBJ2-2; 7 nucleotides line up with TRBD1. The junction had 7 bases not matched to a gene; V was cut back by 4 bases and J by 4 bases. This CDR3 contains 15 residues. From germline, CDR1 is SGHRS and CDR2 YFSETQ. The CDR3 coding sequence is TGCGCCAGCAGCCACAGACAGGGTTCCACCGGGGAGCTGTTTTTT. This translates into CASSHRQGSTGELFF. The whole variable domain, remainder taken from reference TRBV5-1 and TRBJ2-2, is KAGVTQTPRYLIKTRGQQVTLSCSPISGHRSVSWYQQTPGQGLQFLFEYFSETQRNKGNFPGRFSGRQFSNSRSEMNVSTLELGDSALYLCASSHRQGSTGELFFGEGSRLTVL.

CDR3 in amino acids: CASSSPGSPGELFF. The CDR3 DNA reads as TGCGCCAGCAGCTCGCCGGGGAGCCCCGGGGAGCTGTTTTTT. The rearrangement joins TRBV5-1 to TRBJ2-2, with D maybe TRBD2 (5 bases). CDR1 is SGHRS, CDR2 YFSETQ, per germline. This CDR3 is 14 amino acids long. V shed 3 bases and J shed 6 bases, with 12 bases lying between them.

The CDR3 coding sequence is TGTGCCTGGAGTCCGGGACAGAAGAACACTGAAGCTTTCTTT. Translation gives CAWSPGQKNTEAFF. This rearrangement joins TRBV30 to TRBJ1-1; 7 nucleotides align to TRBD1. V lost 2 bases and J lost 1; bases outside the gene matches: 4. Germline CDR1 reads GTSNPN; CDR2 reads SVGIG (reference sequence). The CDR3 has 14 amino acids.

The rearrangement links TRBV4-3 to TRBJ2-3; D ambiguous. The CDR3 runs 13 residues. Germline V lookup: CDR1 LGHNA, CDR2 YSLEER. The V end was cut by 5 bases, the J end by 1 base, with 7 bases between. The CDR3: CASSSGGTDTQYF. The CDR3 DNA sequence: TGCGCCAGCAGCTCTGGGGGCACAGATACGCAGTATTTT.

The chain has TRBV19 and TRBJ2-2; unclear D gene. CDR3 size: 14 residues. The ends were cut back, 3 bases at V and 5 bases at J, with 10 bases in the middle. Germline V gives CDR1 LNHDA, CDR2 SQIVND (reference sequence). CDR3 in DNA: TGTGCCAGTAGTATCGGCTTGTTTACCGGGGAGCTGTTTTTT. It yields the protein CASSIGLFTGELFF.

CDR3: CASQRGPSYEQYF. The CDR3 region has the DNA TGCGCCAGCCAACGGGGGCCCTCCTACGAGCAGTACTTC. This chain joins TRBV10-1 and TRBJ2-7; D possibly uses TRBD1 or TRBD2 (6 bases each). CDR1 WNHNN and CDR2 SYGVQD come from the germline V gene (reference sequence). The CDR3 loop spans 13 amino acids. Deletions cut 8 bases from V and 0 bases from J, with 11 bases between.

The DNA for the CDR3 is TGCGCCAGCAGTGAGGCCCAAGGCCGGAATCAGCCCCAGCATTTT. It is translated as CASSEAQGRNQPQHF. The V gene is TRBV10-2, the J gene TRBJ1-5; no reliable D call. Germline V gene data show CDR1 as WSHSY and CDR2 as SAAADI. Trimming took 2 bases from V and 4 from J, leaving 12 bases between them. The CDR3 spans 15 residues.

The chain links TRBV6-1 to TRBJ2-3; 7 bases align to TRBD2. V trimming: 11 bases; J trimming: 2 bases; junction bases outside the gene matches: 7. This CDR3 spans 13 amino acids. The germline gives CDR1 MNHNS, CDR2 SASEGT. CDR3 DNA: TGTGCCGGCCGGGACTACATCACAGATACGCAGTATTTT. As protein: CAGRDYITDTQYF.

J is TRBJ1-1 and V is TRBV2, with D unclear. The germline V gene has CDR1 SNHLY and CDR2 FYNNEI. CDR3 length equals 14 residues. V lost 4 bases and J 2 bases, leaving 11 bases between the germline ends. Here the CDR3 DNA reads TGTGCCAGCAGTGGTAAGGCAAGAAACACTGAAGCTTTCTTT. It yields the protein CASSGKARNTEAFF.

The chain is built from TRBV5-4 and TRBJ2-5; no clear D. The CDR3 is 13 residues long. The V gene's germline CDR1 is SGHNT and CDR2 YYREEE (reference sequence). V gave up 0 bases and J gave up 4 bases, with 7 bases separating them. The CDR3 spells CASSLEYGETQYF. CDR3 sequence (DNA): TGTGCCAGCAGCTTGGAGTATGGAGAGACCCAGTACTTC.

This chain links TRBV5-1 with TRBJ2-6; the D is unclear. Germline lookup yields CDR1 SGHRS and CDR2 YFSETQ. Trimming left V 3 bases short and J 4 bases short, with 8 bases between. The CDR3 has 14 amino acids. The CDR3 DNA follows: TGCGCCAGCAGCTCGGCGTCGGGGGCCAACGTCCTGACTTTC. Translation gives CASSSASGANVLTF.

The J gene is TRBJ2-7, the V gene TRBV5-1; 9 positions agree with TRBD2. Germline assignment: CDR1 SGHRS and CDR2 YFSETQ. Unmatched junction bases numbered 10, after V lost 4 bases and J lost 2 bases. This CDR3 region has 16 residues. The CDR3 coding sequence is TGCGCCAGCAGCCCCGCCTTAGCGGGGGCCGCCTACGAGCAGTACTTC. Residues: CASSPALAGAAYEQYF.

The V and J genes are TRBV19 and TRBJ1-1, with TRBD1 matching over 7 bases. Trimming cost V 3 bases and J 0 bases; bases outside gene matches: 10. This CDR3 has 17 amino acids. CDR1 and CDR2 from the germline V gene are LNHDA and SQIVND (reference sequence). This CDR3 is CASSIPGQTWMNTEAFF. The CDR3 DNA follows: TGTGCCAGTAGTATCCCGGGACAGACTTGGATGAACACTGAAGCTTTCTTT.

A few counts support this clone. The rearrangement uses TRBV7-9 and TRBJ1-2; 7 bases are a match to TRBD1. Germline values: CDR1 SEHNR, CDR2 FQNEAQ (reference sequence). The trim removed 3 bases at V and 2 bases at J, leaving 3 bases unmatched. This CDR3 comprises 14 residues. The CDR3 bases are TGTGCCAGCAGCTTTGGACAGGCCAACTATGGCTACACCTTC. Translation: CASSFGQANYGYTF.

This rearrangement joins TRBV5-4 to TRBJ1-5; no clear D. There are 16 residues in the CDR3. Germline V gene data show CDR1 as SGHNT and CDR2 as YYREEE (reference sequence). V was pared by 0 bases and J by 0 bases, with 10 bases between. CDR3 nucleotides: TGTGCCAGCAGCTTGGTATCAGGACTTAGCAATCAGCCCCAGCATTTT. Its translation is CASSLVSGLSNQPQHF.

The rearrangement joins TRBV27 to TRBJ2-7; the D is unclear. The germline V gene encodes CDR1 MNHEY and CDR2 SMNVEV (reference sequence). V shed 5 bases and J shed 0 bases, with 20 bases lying between them. There are 17 residues in the CDR3. CDR3 in DNA: TGTGCCAGCAGTCGCAAACTCACCCCGCGGAGCTCCTACGAGCAGTACTTC. It is translated as CASSRKLTPRSSYEQYF.

The gene calls are TRBV6-5 and TRBJ2-3, with 9 bases lining up with TRBD1. This CDR3 contains 15 residues. Germline values: CDR1 MNHEY, CDR2 SVGAGI. J gave up 6 bases and V 4 bases, and 8 bases lay outside the gene matches. CDR3 region: CASSSGTGYTDTQYF. CDR3 nucleotide sequence: TGTGCCAGCAGTTCTGGGACAGGGTATACCGATACGCAGTATTTT.

The chain recombines TRBV29-1 with TRBJ1-2, with D perhaps TRBD1 (6 bases). CDR3 length: 13 amino acids. The V gene lost 2 bases and the J gene lost 7 bases, with 14 bases spanning the gap. The germline CDR1 and CDR2 sequences are SQVTM and ANQGSEA. The CDR3 bases are TGCAGCGTTGAACTTCCTCAGGGGAGTGGCTACACCTTC. Amino acid sequence: CSVELPQGSGYTF.

The chain combines TRBV7-6 with TRBJ1-6; possible D gene TRBD1, 5 bases. Germline V lookup: CDR1 SGHVS, CDR2 FNYEAQ. The CDR3 is made up of 15 amino acids. V lost 5 bases to trimming and J lost 7 bases, with 15 bases between them. The CDR3 is CASSPLSGLNSPLHF. CDR3 DNA sequence: TGTGCCAGCAGCCCCCTGTCAGGGTTGAATTCACCCCTCCACTTT.

This clone came up once. V gene TRBV28 combines with J gene TRBJ2-7; 11 bases are a match to TRBD2. Germline V CDR1 and CDR2: MDHEN, SYDVKM. V was clipped by 4 bases and J by 2 bases; unmatched bases: 7. This CDR3 contains 16 residues. CDR3 residues: CASSSQTSGVPYEQYF. The DNA of the CDR3 is TGTGCCAGCAGTTCTCAGACTAGCGGGGTACCCTACGAGCAGTACTTC.

This sequence joins TRBV7-2 and TRBJ1-2; TRBD1 might be the D (6 bases). Trimming removed 2 bases from V and 0 bases from J, with 10 bases in between. CDR3 length: 15 residues. Germline values: CDR1 SGHTA, CDR2 FQGNSA. The CDR3 bases are TGTGCCAGCAGCTTACGCAGGGGTTCTAACTATGGCTACACCTTC. It translates to CASSLRRGSNYGYTF.

This sequence joins TRBV6-6 and TRBJ2-7; D not resolved. The CDR3 runs 9 residues. Deletions cut 10 bases from V and 4 bases from J, with 5 bases between. Germline V gene data show CDR1 as MNHNY and CDR2 as SVGAGI (reference sequence). This CDR3 reads CATGYEQYF. In DNA form, the CDR3 reads TGTGCCACTGGGTACGAGCAGTACTTC.

The chain has TRBV28 and TRBJ1-4, with 11 bases lining up with TRBD1. CDR1 is MDHEN, CDR2 SYDVKM, per germline. J was trimmed by 11 bases and V by 5 bases; bases with no gene match: 4. The CDR3 length is 13 residues. CDR3 DNA: TGTGCCAGCAGTCCAGGACAGGGGGCGAAACTGTTTTTT. It specifies CASSPGQGAKLFF.

This clone occurred a few times. The chain couples TRBV28 to TRBJ1-2; a possible D gene is TRBD1 (6 bases). Deletions cut 5 bases from V and 8 bases from J, with 21 bases between. The germline gives CDR1 MDHEN, CDR2 SYDVKM. The CDR3 runs to 15 residues. The CDR3 nucleotides read TGTGCCAGCAGTCTCCCCTCTACAGGGACTGGCGGCTACACCTTC. This encodes CASSLPSTGTGGYTF.

The chain couples TRBV7-9 to TRBJ2-7, with TRBD1 identical over 7 bases. The CDR3 runs 15 residues. CDR1 is SEHNR and CDR2 is FQNEAQ in the germline V gene (reference sequence). Unmatched junction bases numbered 7, after V lost 5 bases and J lost 0 bases. The CDR3 loop is CASSRGDRRSYEQYF. The DNA of the CDR3 is TGTGCCAGCAGCCGTGGGGACAGACGCTCCTACGAGCAGTACTTC.

In this sample, this clone turned up a few times. This chain links TRBV18 with TRBJ2-5, with 7 bases matching TRBD2. The CDR3 is 13 residues long. The junction had 1 base not matched to a gene; V was cut back by 2 bases and J by 4 bases. In germline, CDR1 is KGHSH, CDR2 LQKENI. The CDR3 spells CASSPSGGETQYF. CDR3 in DNA: TGTGCCAGCTCACCATCGGGGGGAGAGACCCAGTACTTC.

The rearrangement joins TRBV5-1 to TRBJ1-5, with a tentative D call TRBD1 (5 bases). V lost 4 bases to trimming and J lost 9 bases, with 17 bases between them. The CDR3 is 14 residues long. CDR1 is SGHRS and CDR2 is YFSETQ in the germline V gene. The CDR3 is CASSPGIRDGPQHF. The CDR3 DNA follows: TGCGCCAGCAGCCCAGGGATCCGTGACGGGCCCCAGCATTTT.